The T cell receptor (beta chain) under discussion was sequenced for a study of blood T cells in healthy people across ages. Whole-study context: Template switching picked up about one barcoded beta molecule for each two T cells.

Researchers collected about 9.6 milliliters of peripheral blood from every single donor. Samples each had at least 6 micrograms of total RNA extracted. This clonotype appeared a single time. This CDR3 has 16 amino acids. V lost 5 bases, J lost 0 bases, and 14 bases lay in between. Using a J-beta primer mix together with a sample-barcoded 5' primer, a second PCR was run for about 6 to 11 cycles. TCRdb reprocessed the 5' RACE reads with MiXCR, giving one entry per CDR3 protein. The sample lists around 990,000 distinct CDR3 sequences, around 25% seen once, with around 0.75% in the top ten. Another study also made use of these data, one on T cells of mothers and their children.

The source material was blood. The chain links TRBV12-3 or TRBV12-4 to TRBJ2-4; D might be TRBD2 (7 bases). This TCR derives from a girl aged 2-10 years in good health. CDR3 residues: CASSGRGEGAKNIQYF. CDR3 sequence (DNA): TGTGCCAGCAGTGGGAGGGGGGAAGGAGCCAAAAACATTCAGTACTTC.